This is a list of T cell receptor beta chains from one sample in a study of cytomegalovirus exposure and HLA in healthy donors. The protocol was immunoSEQ multiplex PCR, while the TCRdb copy is restricted to in-frame clones and leaves out a portion. This table has tens of thousands of clones, about 60% appearing once. Material: PBMCs. These receptors came from a woman aged 40 to 55 in good health and CMV-seropositive. CDR3s include the opening cysteine and the closing phenylalanine or tryptophan. D genes are given only for firm matches. Clone size is not always given. Where it is, it says once, few, many or a class for expanded clones.

CDR3	DNA	D	length	V	J	size
CASSPVLAGSYEQYF	TGTGCCAGCAGTCCGGTACTAGCGGGCTCCTACGAGCAGTACTTC	TRBD2	15	TRBV7-9	TRBJ2-7	few
CASQSGNQETQYF	TGTGCCAGTCAAAGCGGGAACCAAGAGACCCAGTACTTC	TRBD2	13	TRBV27	TRBJ2-5	NA
CASSIRTAATSGNTIYF	TGTGCCAGTAGTATAAGGACAGCCGCCACCTCTGGAAACACCATATATTTT	NA	17	TRBV19	TRBJ1-3	NA
CASSLVQGIYEQYF	TGTGCCAGCAGCTTAGTGCAGGGAATCTACGAGCAGTACTTC	NA	14	TRBV7-9	TRBJ2-7	NA
CASSLGTGGEAFF	TGTGCCAGCAGCTTGGGAACAGGGGGTGAAGCTTTCTTT	TRBD1	13	TRBV5-6	TRBJ1-1	NA
CASSPPGSTDTQYF	TGTGCCAGCTCACCACCCGGGAGCACAGATACGCAGTATTTT	NA	14	TRBV18	TRBJ2-3	NA
CASRRNSNYGYTF	TGTGCCAGCAGGCGAAACTCTAACTATGGCTACACCTTC	NA	13	TRBV6-1	TRBJ1-2	NA
CASRRSGVGPEAFF	TGTGCCAGCAGACGCTCTGGCGTGGGCCCTGAAGCTTTCTTT	NA	14	TRBV5-8	TRBJ1-1	NA
CASSSLPSGSDEQFF	TGTGCCAGCAGTTCCCTCCCTAGCGGGAGCGATGAGCAGTTCTTC	TRBD2	15	TRBV27	TRBJ2-1	few
CASSSSVNLWREGLDEQFF	TGTGCCAGCAGTTCATCGGTCAACCTCTGGCGGGAGGGCCTGGATGAGCAGTTCTTC	TRBD2	19	TRBV27	TRBJ2-1	once
CASSHRGLLTGELFF	TGTGCCAGCAGCCACCGGGGACTACTGACCGGGGAGCTGTTTTTT	TRBD2	15	TRBV7-9	TRBJ2-2	NA
CASSSISGEQFF	TGTGCCAGCAGTTCCATTAGCGGGGAGCAGTTCTTC	TRBD2	12	TRBV28	TRBJ2-1	NA
CASSLGGRIYEQYF	TGCGCCAGCAGCTTGGGTGGCAGAATTTACGAGCAGTACTTC	NA	14	TRBV5-1	TRBJ2-7	NA
CASMLHRGFEPQHF	TGTGCCAGCATGTTACACAGGGGATTTGAGCCCCAGCATTTT	TRBD1	14	TRBV9	TRBJ1-5	NA
CASSPLPGDTEAFF	TGTGCCAGCTCACCACTTCCAGGGGACACTGAAGCTTTCTTT	NA	14	TRBV18	TRBJ1-1	few
CASSEGGFGNQPQHF	TGTGCCAGCAGTGAGGGAGGGTTTGGCAATCAGCCCCAGCATTTT	NA	15	TRBV2	TRBJ1-5	few
CASSLDPPNSGQETQYF	TGTGCCAGCAGCTTAGATCCCCCCAACAGCGGACAAGAGACCCAGTACTTC	NA	17	TRBV11-2	TRBJ2-5	few
CASSLGRFAEAFF	TGTGCCAGCAGCTTAGGTCGGTTCGCTGAAGCTTTCTTT	NA	13	TRBV7-2	TRBJ1-1	once
CASSYPSGSEEQYF	TGTGCCAGCAGTTATCCTAGCGGGAGTGAGGAGCAGTACTTC	TRBD2	14	TRBV28	TRBJ2-7	few
CASSLSSTRGTEAFF	TGTGCCAGCAGTTTAAGTAGCACCCGGGGGACTGAAGCTTTCTTT	NA	15	TRBV28	TRBJ1-1	NA
CASSVVDTDSPLHF	TGTGCCAGCAGCGTAGTGGACACTGATTCACCCCTCCACTTT	NA	14	TRBV9	TRBJ1-6	NA
CASSPPGQGAGYTF	TGTGCCAGCTCCCCGCCGGGACAGGGGGCTGGCTACACCTTC	TRBD1	14	TRBV18	TRBJ1-2	NA
CASSFDRPGEQYF	TGCGCCAGCAGCTTTGACAGACCGGGCGAGCAGTACTTC	NA	13	TRBV5-1	TRBJ2-7	few
CASSMQGFSNQPQHF	TGTGCCAGTAGTATGCAGGGTTTTAGCAATCAGCCCCAGCATTTT	NA	15	TRBV19	TRBJ1-5	few
CASSLEVFGTSGETQYF	TGTGCCAGCAGCTTAGAAGTATTTGGGACTAGCGGGGAGACCCAGTACTTC	TRBD2	17	TRBV7-2	TRBJ2-5	once
CASSQDPTSGNTGELFF	TGCGCCAGCAGCCAAGATCCTACTAGCGGAAACACCGGGGAGCTGTTTTTT	TRBD2	17	TRBV4-3	TRBJ2-2	once
CAWSGGGSTGELFF	TGTGCCTGGAGTGGGGGGGGCAGTACCGGGGAGCTGTTTTTT	NA	14	TRBV30	TRBJ2-2	NA
CASTRRPGALKGEQFF	TGTGCCAGCACCCGCCGCCCAGGGGCGCTTAAAGGTGAGCAGTTCTTC	NA	16	TRBV28	TRBJ2-1	NA
CASSSDRGRDNSPLHF	TGCGCCAGCAGCTCCGACAGGGGGCGAGATAATTCACCCCTCCACTTT	TRBD1	16	TRBV5-1	TRBJ1-6	NA
CASSSVQGNGELFF	TGTGCCAGCAGCTCAGTACAGGGGAACGGGGAGCTGTTTTTT	TRBD1	14	TRBV7-6	TRBJ2-2	few
CASRRGRGLYEQYF	TGTGCCAGCAGACGCGGGCGGGGGCTTTACGAGCAGTACTTC	NA	14	TRBV6-5	TRBJ2-7	NA
CASSPDSNSYGYTF	TGTGCCAGCAGTCCGGACTCTAATAGCTATGGCTACACCTTC	NA	14	TRBV28	TRBJ1-2	NA
CAISESGQGAYEQYF	TGTGCCATCAGTGAGTCGGGACAGGGGGCCTACGAGCAGTACTTC	TRBD1	15	TRBV10-3	TRBJ2-7	NA
CASSVDQISGNTIYF	TGTGCCAGCAGCGTAGATCAGATCTCTGGAAACACCATATATTTT	NA	15	TRBV9	TRBJ1-3	NA
CASSYSGEYTEAFF	TGTGCCAGCAGTTACTCCGGGGAGTACACTGAAGCTTTCTTT	NA	14	TRBV6-5	TRBJ1-1	many
CASSQEQGRRQHF	TGCGCCAGCAGCCAAGAACAGGGACGGAGGCAGCATTTT	NA	13	TRBV4-3	TRBJ1-5	few
CASSYLTGAYEQYF	TGTGCCAGCAGTTATCTTACTGGAGCCTACGAGCAGTACTTC	NA	14	TRBV6-5	TRBJ2-7	few
CASSDRRDRGGNEQFF	TGTGCCAGCAGTGATCGCCGGGACAGGGGTGGCAATGAGCAGTTCTTC	TRBD1	16	TRBV5-4	TRBJ2-1	few
CASSLGVANTEAFF	TGCGCCAGCAGCTTGGGGGTAGCGAACACTGAAGCTTTCTTT	NA	14	TRBV5-1	TRBJ1-1	NA
CSVARTVNEKLFF	TGCAGCGTTGCTAGGACAGTGAATGAAAAACTGTTTTTT	NA	13	TRBV29-1	TRBJ1-4	NA
CASSERRITEAFF	TGTGCCAGCAGTGAAAGGAGGATCACTGAAGCTTTCTTT	NA	13	TRBV2	TRBJ1-1	NA
CASRRGFTDTQYF	TGCGCCAGCAGACGGGGATTCACAGATACGCAGTATTTT	NA	13	TRBV23-1	TRBJ2-3	few
CASSLTTGVDEKLFF	TGTGCCAGCAGTTTAACGACAGGGGTAGATGAAAAACTGTTTTTT	TRBD1	15	TRBV28	TRBJ1-4	few
CASSPYGQDTYEQYF	TGTGCCAGCTCACCGTACGGACAGGACACCTACGAGCAGTACTTC	TRBD1	15	TRBV18	TRBJ2-7	NA
CATSQGDEQFF	TGTGCCACTTCCCAGGGCGATGAGCAGTTCTTC	NA	11	TRBV7-9	TRBJ2-1	few
CASSYDGRAGEDQYF	TGTGCCAGCAGCTATGACGGGAGGGCCGGGGAGGACCAGTACTTC	TRBD2	15	TRBV5-4	TRBJ2-5	NA
CASVRRGVNTEAFF	TGTGCCAGCGTACGACGGGGAGTGAACACTGAAGCTTTCTTT	NA	14	TRBV5-6	TRBJ1-1	NA
CASSPFGVRSYNEQFF	TGTGCCAGCAGTCCTTTTGGAGTCCGGTCCTACAATGAGCAGTTCTTC	NA	16	TRBV27	TRBJ2-1	few
CASSPLVGGNTEAFF	TGTGCCAGCTCACCCCTGGTGGGGGGGAACACTGAAGCTTTCTTT	NA	15	TRBV18	TRBJ1-1	NA
CASSRDMDYGYTF	TGTGCCAGCAGCCGGGACATGGACTATGGCTACACCTTC	NA	13	TRBV27	TRBJ1-2	NA
CASSQDLWGQDGYTF	TGCGCCAGCAGCCAAGATCTTTGGGGGCAAGATGGCTACACCTTC	NA	15	TRBV4-3	TRBJ1-2	NA